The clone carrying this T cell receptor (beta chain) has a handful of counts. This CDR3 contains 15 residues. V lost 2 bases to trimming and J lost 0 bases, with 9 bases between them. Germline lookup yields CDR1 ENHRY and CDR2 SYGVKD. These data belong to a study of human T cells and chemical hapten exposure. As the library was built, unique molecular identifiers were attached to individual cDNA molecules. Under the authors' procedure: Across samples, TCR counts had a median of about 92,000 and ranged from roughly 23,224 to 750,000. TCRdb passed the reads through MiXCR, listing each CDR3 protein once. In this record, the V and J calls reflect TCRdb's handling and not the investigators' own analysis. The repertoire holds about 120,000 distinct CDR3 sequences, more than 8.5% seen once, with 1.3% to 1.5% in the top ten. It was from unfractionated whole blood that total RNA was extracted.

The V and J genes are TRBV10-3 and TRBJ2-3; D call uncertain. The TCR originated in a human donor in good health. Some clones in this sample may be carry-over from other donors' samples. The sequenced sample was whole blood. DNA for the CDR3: TGTGCCATCAGTGAGACGCGGATTAGCACAGATACGCAGTATTTT. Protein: CAISETRISTDTQYF.